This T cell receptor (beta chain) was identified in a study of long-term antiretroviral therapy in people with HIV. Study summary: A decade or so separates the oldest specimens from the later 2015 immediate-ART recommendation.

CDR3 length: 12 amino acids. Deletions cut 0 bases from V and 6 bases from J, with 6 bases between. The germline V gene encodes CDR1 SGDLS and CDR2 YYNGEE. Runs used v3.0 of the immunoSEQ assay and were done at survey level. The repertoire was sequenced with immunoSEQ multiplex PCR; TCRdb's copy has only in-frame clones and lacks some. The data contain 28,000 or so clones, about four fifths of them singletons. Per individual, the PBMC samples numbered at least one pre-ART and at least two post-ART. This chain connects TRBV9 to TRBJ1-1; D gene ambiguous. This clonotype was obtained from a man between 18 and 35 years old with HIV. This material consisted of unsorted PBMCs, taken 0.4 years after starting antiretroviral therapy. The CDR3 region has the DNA TGTGCCAGCAGCGTAGACGACTCTGAAGCTTTCTTT. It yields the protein CASSVDDSEAFF.